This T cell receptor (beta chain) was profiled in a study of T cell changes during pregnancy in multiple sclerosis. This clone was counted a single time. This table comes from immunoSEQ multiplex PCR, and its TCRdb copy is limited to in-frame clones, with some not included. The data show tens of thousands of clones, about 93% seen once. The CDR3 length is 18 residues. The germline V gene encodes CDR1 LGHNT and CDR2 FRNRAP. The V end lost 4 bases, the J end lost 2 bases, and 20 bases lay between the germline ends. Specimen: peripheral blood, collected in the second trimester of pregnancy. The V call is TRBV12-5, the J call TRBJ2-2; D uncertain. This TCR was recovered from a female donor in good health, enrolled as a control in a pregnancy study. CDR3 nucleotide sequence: TGTGCTAGTGGTTCCCCCGAGTTTAGTAGCTCAAACACCGGGGAGCTGTTTTTT. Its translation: CASGSPEFSSSNTGELFF.